The present TCR beta chain was sequenced within a study of blood T cell repertoires in COVID-19. V lost 4 bases to trimming and J lost 5 bases; unmatched junction nucleotides: 2. This CDR3 comprises 12 residues. Germline V gene sequence: CDR1 SGDLS, CDR2 YYNGEE. It was within 2 weeks before study entry that exposed participants met a COVID-19 case. Sequencing used immunoSEQ multiplex PCR; TCRdb keeps in-frame clones, though not all of them. This repertoire shows roughly 58,000 clones, under 80% found once; its top ten account for approximately 51%. Sequencing input: PBMCs or T cells enriched from blood (not recorded which). This clonotype was sampled from a woman aged 55-75 years who had been exposed to COVID-19. This chain connects TRBV9 to TRBJ2-5; 7 bases are shared with TRBD2. The CDR3 DNA is TGTGCCAGCAGCCCCGGGGGGGAGACCCAGTACTTC. This sequence encodes CASSPGGETQYF.